These T cell receptor beta chains were read from a single sample in a study of cytomegalovirus exposure and HLA in healthy donors. The protocol was immunoSEQ multiplex PCR, while the TCRdb copy is restricted to in-frame clones and leaves out a portion. The sample yields more than 95,000 clones, around 80% seen once. The material sequenced was PBMCs. Every receptor here comes from a male donor in good health and CMV-seronegative. Each CDR3 is given with its conserved first and last residue. A D gene is named only where the DNA matches it firmly. Size is stated for part of the rows, as once, few or many counts, or as a class when the clone is expanded.

d_call: .
j_call: TRBJ2-1
cdr3_length: 18
clone_size: .
v_call: TRBV10-3
cdr3_nt: TGTGCCATCAGTGTCTCCTTGCGGTGGGGGGCGGGGGACAATGAGCAGTTCTTC
cdr3_aa: CAISVSLRWGAGDNEQFF

d_call: .
j_call: TRBJ1-4
cdr3_length: 15
clone_size: .
v_call: TRBV18
cdr3_nt: TGTGCCAGCTCACCACTCGGGGAAACTAATGAAAAACTGTTTTTT
cdr3_aa: CASSPLGETNEKLFF

d_call: .
j_call: TRBJ2-1
cdr3_length: 12
clone_size: .
v_call: TRBV7-9
cdr3_nt: TGTGCCAGCTCCTTAATCCCTATTGAGCAGTTCTTC
cdr3_aa: CASSLIPIEQFF

d_call: .
j_call: TRBJ2-5
cdr3_length: 13
clone_size: .
v_call: TRBV27
cdr3_nt: TGTGCCAGCAGACCTCTTCCAGGAGAGACCCAGTACTTC
cdr3_aa: CASRPLPGETQYF

d_call: .
j_call: TRBJ2-2
cdr3_length: 13
clone_size: .
v_call: TRBV25-1
cdr3_nt: TGTGCCATTCCGGGACACAGCGCCGGGGAGCTGTTTTTT
cdr3_aa: CAIPGHSAGELFF

d_call: .
j_call: TRBJ2-1
cdr3_length: 13
clone_size: .
v_call: TRBV4-3
cdr3_nt: TGCGCCAGCAGCCAGGCTGGGGCTCGGGAGCAGTTCTTC
cdr3_aa: CASSQAGAREQFF

d_call: .
j_call: TRBJ1-1
cdr3_length: 11
clone_size: .
v_call: TRBV2
cdr3_nt: TGTGCCAGCAGTGTGGGACTTTCAGCTTTCTTT
cdr3_aa: CASSVGLSAFF

d_call: .
j_call: TRBJ2-1
cdr3_length: 13
clone_size: .
v_call: TRBV7-9
cdr3_nt: TGTGCCAGCAGCTTAGACCTAAACAATGAGCAGTTCTTC
cdr3_aa: CASSLDLNNEQFF

d_call: .
j_call: TRBJ2-7
cdr3_length: 12
clone_size: .
v_call: TRBV28
cdr3_nt: TGTGCCAGCAGTCAGTTCTCCTACGAGCAGTACTTC
cdr3_aa: CASSQFSYEQYF

d_call: TRBD1
j_call: TRBJ2-3
cdr3_length: 14
clone_size: .
v_call: TRBV4-2
cdr3_nt: TGTGCCAGCACCTCAGGGGGTGAAACAGATACGCAGTATTTT
cdr3_aa: CASTSGGETDTQYF

d_call: TRBD1
j_call: TRBJ2-3
cdr3_length: 13
clone_size: few
v_call: TRBV7-3
cdr3_nt: TGTGCCAGCAGCTTCACCAGGGGGATAGGGCAGTATTTT
cdr3_aa: CASSFTRGIGQYF

d_call: .
j_call: TRBJ1-1
cdr3_length: 13
clone_size: .
v_call: TRBV5-1
cdr3_nt: TGCGCCAGCAGCGATCAGGTGAACACTGAAGCTTTCTTT
cdr3_aa: CASSDQVNTEAFF

d_call: .
j_call: TRBJ1-2
cdr3_length: 13
clone_size: .
v_call: TRBV10-3
cdr3_nt: TGTGCCATCGCGGGCGCGGGGGGGGACGGCTACACCTTC
cdr3_aa: CAIAGAGGDGYTF

d_call: TRBD1
j_call: TRBJ1-5
cdr3_length: 20
clone_size: .
v_call: TRBV19
cdr3_nt: TGTGCCAGTAGTAGCCCTTTTGCGACAGGGGGTCGGGGCAGCAATCAGCCCCAGCATTTT
cdr3_aa: CASSSPFATGGRGSNQPQHF

d_call: .
j_call: TRBJ2-5
cdr3_length: 15
clone_size: few
v_call: TRBV5-4
cdr3_nt: TGTGCCAGCAGCCCGAGGACAGGGAGGGTAGAGACCCAGTACTTC
cdr3_aa: CASSPRTGRVETQYF

d_call: TRBD2
j_call: TRBJ2-7
cdr3_length: 13
clone_size: .
v_call: TRBV30
cdr3_nt: TGTGCCTGGACCCCGGGACTAACGGACGAGCAGTACTTC
cdr3_aa: CAWTPGLTDEQYF

d_call: TRBD2
j_call: TRBJ2-7
cdr3_length: 16
clone_size: .
v_call: TRBV27
cdr3_nt: TGTGCCAGCAGTTTAGGAGCGGGGTGGGTCCCCTACGAGCAGTACTTC
cdr3_aa: CASSLGAGWVPYEQYF

d_call: .
j_call: TRBJ2-5
cdr3_length: 11
clone_size: once
v_call: TRBV29-1
cdr3_nt: TGCAGCGTTGCCCCCGGGGAGACCCAGTACTTC
cdr3_aa: CSVAPGETQYF

d_call: .
j_call: TRBJ1-1
cdr3_length: 13
clone_size: .
v_call: TRBV18
cdr3_nt: TGTGCCAGCTCAGGAGGGACCATCCCTGAAGCTTTCTTT
cdr3_aa: CASSGGTIPEAFF

d_call: .
j_call: TRBJ2-7
cdr3_length: 14
clone_size: .
v_call: TRBV11-3
cdr3_nt: TGTGCCAGCAGCTTATACGGGGTCTCCTACGAGCAGTACTTC
cdr3_aa: CASSLYGVSYEQYF

d_call: TRBD1
j_call: TRBJ1-2
cdr3_length: 16
clone_size: .
v_call: TRBV18
cdr3_nt: TGTGCCAGCTCACCACCTGGACAGGGGACTAACTATGGCTACACCTTC
cdr3_aa: CASSPPGQGTNYGYTF

d_call: TRBD2
j_call: TRBJ2-1
cdr3_length: 16
clone_size: once
v_call: TRBV7-9
cdr3_nt: TGTGCCAGCAGCTTCTGGACGGGAGGGCCCTACAATGAGCAGTTCTTC
cdr3_aa: CASSFWTGGPYNEQFF

d_call: .
j_call: TRBJ2-7
cdr3_length: 13
clone_size: .
v_call: TRBV28
cdr3_nt: TGTGCCAGCAGTGTGGGGGCGATATACGAGCAGTACTTC
cdr3_aa: CASSVGAIYEQYF

d_call: .
j_call: TRBJ2-2
cdr3_length: 14
clone_size: .
v_call: TRBV7-2
cdr3_nt: TGTGCCAGCAGCTTATTACTATCCACCGGGGAGCTGTTTTTT
cdr3_aa: CASSLLLSTGELFF

d_call: TRBD1
j_call: TRBJ1-1
cdr3_length: 13
clone_size: once
v_call: TRBV29-1
cdr3_nt: TGCAGCGTTGGGGGACAGGGTGGCACTGAAGCTTTCTTT
cdr3_aa: CSVGGQGGTEAFF

d_call: .
j_call: TRBJ2-2
cdr3_length: 15
clone_size: .
v_call: TRBV23-1
cdr3_nt: TGCGCCAGCAGGACAGGCGAAACGAACACCGGGGAGCTGTTTTTT
cdr3_aa: CASRTGETNTGELFF

d_call: .
j_call: TRBJ1-2
cdr3_length: 12
clone_size: few
v_call: TRBV25-1
cdr3_nt: TGTGCCACTAGGGCAGGGCCGCATGGCTACACCTTC
cdr3_aa: CATRAGPHGYTF

d_call: TRBD2
j_call: TRBJ2-2
cdr3_length: 14
clone_size: few
v_call: TRBV10-3
cdr3_nt: TGTGCCGTGTGGGGAGGGGCGACCACCGGGGAGCTGTTTTTT
cdr3_aa: CAVWGGATTGELFF

d_call: TRBD2
j_call: TRBJ2-3
cdr3_length: 16
clone_size: .
v_call: TRBV13
cdr3_nt: TGTGCCAGCAGCTCCCTGGCGGGAGGGAGCACAGATACGCAGTATTTT
cdr3_aa: CASSSLAGGSTDTQYF

d_call: TRBD1
j_call: TRBJ1-2
cdr3_length: 16
clone_size: .
v_call: TRBV28
cdr3_nt: TGTGCCAGCAGTTTATACACGGGACAGGGGGCGATTGGCTACACCTTC
cdr3_aa: CASSLYTGQGAIGYTF

d_call: .
j_call: TRBJ2-5
cdr3_length: 15
clone_size: .
v_call: TRBV6-5
cdr3_nt: TGTGCCAGCAGTTACGGCGGACGGAGGCAAGAGACCCAGTACTTC
cdr3_aa: CASSYGGRRQETQYF

d_call: .
j_call: TRBJ1-1
cdr3_length: 14
clone_size: many
v_call: TRBV4-3
cdr3_nt: TGCGCCAGCAGCCTAGCCGACAGGAACACTGAAGCTTTCTTT
cdr3_aa: CASSLADRNTEAFF

d_call: TRBD1
j_call: TRBJ2-7
cdr3_length: 15
clone_size: .
v_call: TRBV6-5
cdr3_nt: TGTGCCAGCAGGACTTGGGACAGTCGCTCCTACGAGCAGTACTTC
cdr3_aa: CASRTWDSRSYEQYF